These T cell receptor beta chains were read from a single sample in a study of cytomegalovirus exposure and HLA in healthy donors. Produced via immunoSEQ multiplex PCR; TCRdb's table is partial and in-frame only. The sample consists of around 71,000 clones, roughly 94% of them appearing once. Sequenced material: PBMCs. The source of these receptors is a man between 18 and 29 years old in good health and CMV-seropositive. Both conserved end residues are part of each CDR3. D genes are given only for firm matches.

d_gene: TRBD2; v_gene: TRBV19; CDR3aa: CASEARDPVSGRPSYEQYF
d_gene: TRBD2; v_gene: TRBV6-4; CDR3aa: CASSLAGEVDTQYF
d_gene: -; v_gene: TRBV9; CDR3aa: CASSGDPRGAVNTGELFF
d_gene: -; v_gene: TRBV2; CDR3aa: CASRTGTTNEKLFF
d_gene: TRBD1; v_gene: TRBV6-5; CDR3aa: CASSGQGFEQYF
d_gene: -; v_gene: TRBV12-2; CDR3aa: CASRGDCARDNSPLHF
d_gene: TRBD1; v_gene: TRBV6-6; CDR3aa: CASSPYRGQRETQYF
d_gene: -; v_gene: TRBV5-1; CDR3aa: CASSLGAGLQETQYF
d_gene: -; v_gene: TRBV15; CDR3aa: CATSSRRGGTYEQYF
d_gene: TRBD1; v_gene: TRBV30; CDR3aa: CAWSFGTGTYEQYF
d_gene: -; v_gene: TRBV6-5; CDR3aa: CASSSGQSSYYGYTF
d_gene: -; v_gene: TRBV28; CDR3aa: CATRGMGVDIQYF
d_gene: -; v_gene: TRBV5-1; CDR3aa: CASSLEGSERNIQYF
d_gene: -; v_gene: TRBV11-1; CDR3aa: CASSLDPPGSNNEQFF
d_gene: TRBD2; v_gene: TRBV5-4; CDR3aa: CARGGEGSNEQFF
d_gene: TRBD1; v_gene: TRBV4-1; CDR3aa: CASSQGPGQGQKLFF
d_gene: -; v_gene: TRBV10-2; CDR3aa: CASSSEGLGNTEAFF
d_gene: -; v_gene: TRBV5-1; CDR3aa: CASWAGGPYGYTF
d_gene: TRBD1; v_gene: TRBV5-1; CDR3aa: CASSLAQGGNTEAFF
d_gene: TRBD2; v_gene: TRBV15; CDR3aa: CATSREGLGYNEQFF
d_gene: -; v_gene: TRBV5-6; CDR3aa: CASSLGLTYTF
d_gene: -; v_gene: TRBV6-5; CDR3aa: CASSPTGNYEQYF
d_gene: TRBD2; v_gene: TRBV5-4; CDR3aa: CASSAGLAGATDTQYF
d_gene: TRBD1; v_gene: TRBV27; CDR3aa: CASSLDYTGGYEQYF
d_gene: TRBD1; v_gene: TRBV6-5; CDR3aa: CASSFSTGRETQYF
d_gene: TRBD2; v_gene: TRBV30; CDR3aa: CAWSVRGVTSGRRTDTQYF
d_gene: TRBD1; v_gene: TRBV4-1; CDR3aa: CASSQTTGNRYEQYF
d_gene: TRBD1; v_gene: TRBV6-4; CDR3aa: CASIGRDRSTGDTQYF
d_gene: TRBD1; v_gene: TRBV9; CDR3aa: CASSLRTGPGLPDTQYF
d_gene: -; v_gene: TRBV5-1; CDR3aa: CASSLKGETGTDTQYF
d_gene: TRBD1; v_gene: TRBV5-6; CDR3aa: CASSATGGEQYF
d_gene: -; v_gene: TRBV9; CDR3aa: CASSVGLGQANTEAFF
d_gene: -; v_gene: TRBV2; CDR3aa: CASSEAGSSGNTIYF
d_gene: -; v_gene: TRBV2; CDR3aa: CASRSDKAYEQYF
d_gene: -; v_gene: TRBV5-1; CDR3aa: CASSASGRKVYEQYF
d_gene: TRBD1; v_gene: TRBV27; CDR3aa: CASSQPPGTGVYEQYF
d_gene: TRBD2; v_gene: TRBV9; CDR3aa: CASSVAEASGGTDTQYF
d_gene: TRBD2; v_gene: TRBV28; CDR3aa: CASSLGLAGVRHEQYF
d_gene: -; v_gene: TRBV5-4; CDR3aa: CASNTGMDTEAFF
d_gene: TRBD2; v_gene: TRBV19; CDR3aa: CATGTSGDEQFF
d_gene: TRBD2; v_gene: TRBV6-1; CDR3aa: CASSERAGEPYNEQFF
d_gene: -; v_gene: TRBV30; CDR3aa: CAWSTGFGYTF
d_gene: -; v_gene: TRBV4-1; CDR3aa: CASSQDPPVIGQPQHF
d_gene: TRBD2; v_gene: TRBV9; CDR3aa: CASSVGLAGGNTGELFF
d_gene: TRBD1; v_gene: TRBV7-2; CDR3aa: CASSLNPTGVEQYF
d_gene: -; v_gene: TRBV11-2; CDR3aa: CASSLIGDTEAFF
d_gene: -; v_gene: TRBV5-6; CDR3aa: CASSWDSRETQYF
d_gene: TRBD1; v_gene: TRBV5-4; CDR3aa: CASSPQGARGYTF
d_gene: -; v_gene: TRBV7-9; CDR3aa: CASRRDVSNEKLFF
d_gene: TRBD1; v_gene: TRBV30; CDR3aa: CAWRYRDRVAEQFF
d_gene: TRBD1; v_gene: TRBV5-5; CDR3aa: CASSFEGQGVNGYTF
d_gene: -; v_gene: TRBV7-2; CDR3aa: CASSSRGIGNEQFF